A single sample is the source of the 32 T cell receptor beta chains below, sequenced in a study of technical replicates of blood from several donors. The assay was immunoSEQ multiplex PCR, and TCRdb's table has in-frame clones only and misses some. The sample holds tens of thousands of clones; around 93% are singletons and the top ten take over 0.2%. Sample: T cells isolated from PBMCs. These receptors were collected from a human donor in good health.

This clone was recorded only once. This sequence joins TRBV27 and TRBJ2-4; 7 positions agree with TRBD2. This CDR3 spans 16 amino acids. Germline CDR1 and CDR2: MNHEY and SMNVEV (reference sequence). The V and J ends lost 2 bases and 0 bases, in that order; junction bases with no gene match: 4. The CDR3 here is CASSLGGGLAKNIQYF. As DNA, the CDR3 is TGTGCCAGCAGTTTAGGGGGGGGTCTAGCCAAAAACATTCAGTACTTC.

The chain links TRBV4-1 to TRBJ1-4; 7 bases line up with TRBD1. Germline V lookup: CDR1 MGHRA, CDR2 YSYEKL. This CDR3 is built from 15 residues. V was clipped by 2 bases and J by 5 bases; unmatched bases: 5. The CDR3 loop is CASSQRVRGNEKLFF. CDR3 sequence (DNA): TGCGCCAGCAGCCAACGGGTCAGGGGGAATGAAAAACTGTTTTTT.

The chain couples TRBV19 to TRBJ2-1, with a tentative D call TRBD1 (9 bases). Germline values: CDR1 LNHDA, CDR2 SQIVND (reference sequence). V lost 6 bases to trimming and J lost 3 bases, with 33 bases between them. The CDR3 has 21 amino acids. The CDR3 coding sequence is TGTGCCAGTAGCACAGGGGGCAACAGTGTAGCGGGACGGTTGTACTACAATGAGCAGTTCTTC. This encodes CASSTGGNSVAGRLYYNEQFF.

The chain joins TRBV6-1 to TRBJ1-5; D not resolved. Germline CDR1 MNHNS, CDR2 SASEGT. This CDR3 contains 13 residues. V shed 3 bases and J shed 4 bases, with 7 bases lying between them. The CDR3 loop is CASSDGGNQPQHF. The CDR3 DNA is TGTGCCAGCAGTGATGGAGGGAATCAGCCCCAGCATTTT.

The CDR3 DNA is TGTGCCAGCAGCAAGTCAGGGGCTGAAGCTTTCTTT. Translated, it gives CASSKSGAEAFF. This chain links TRBV2 with TRBJ1-1; tentatively, D is TRBD1 (6 bases). V was trimmed by 6 bases and J by 6 bases, leaving 11 bases between them. CDR1 and CDR2 (germline): SNHLY, FYNNEI. The CDR3 sequence is 12 residues long.

This rearrangement joins TRBV10-1 to TRBJ2-2; 8 positions agree with TRBD2. Germline lookup yields CDR1 WNHNN and CDR2 SYGVQD (reference sequence). The CDR3 runs to 15 residues. With 5 bases clipped from V and 6 bases from J, the junction kept 8 bases outside the gene matches. CDR3 sequence (DNA): TGCGCCAGCAGTCAAAGGACCGGGGGGGCCGGGGAGCTGTTTTTT. Its protein is CASSQRTGGAGELFF.

This clone was seen just once. The chain has TRBV9 and TRBJ2-5; 8 bases fit TRBD1. From germline, CDR1 is SGDLS and CDR2 YYNGEE. V shed 4 bases and J 3 bases; nucleotides not matched to a gene: 11. CDR3 length equals 16 residues. CDR3 coding DNA: TGTGCCAGCAGCCTATCGACAGGGGAGGCGGAAGAGACCCAGTACTTC. It yields the protein CASSLSTGEAEETQYF.

This clone came up a few times. The chain is built from TRBV11-2 and TRBJ1-1, with a possible D match to TRBD1 (5 bases). Trimming took 5 bases from V and 1 from J, leaving 8 bases between them. Per germline, CDR1 SGHAT and CDR2 FQNNGV. The CDR3 has 13 residues. The CDR3 nucleotides are TGTGCCAGCAGCACACAGGAGAACACTGAAGCTTTCTTT. The encoded protein is CASSTQENTEAFF.

V usage is TRBV28 and J usage is TRBJ2-1, with 10 bases matching TRBD2. The trim removed 5 bases at V and 8 bases at J, leaving 6 bases unmatched. CDR1 is MDHEN, CDR2 SYDVKM, per germline. This CDR3 region has 14 residues. The CDR3 bases are TGTGCCAGCAGTACAGCGGGAGGGCCCCATGAGCAGTTCTTC. This codes for CASSTAGGPHEQFF.

V usage is TRBV6-5 and J usage is TRBJ2-7, with 8 bases matching TRBD1. CDR1 is MNHEY and CDR2 is SVGAGI in the germline V gene. J lost 0 bases, V lost 6 bases, and 4 bases had no gene match. This CDR3 is built from 14 residues. The CDR3 region is CASRRQGTSYEQYF. The CDR3 nucleotides read TGTGCCAGCAGACGACAGGGGACCTCCTACGAGCAGTACTTC.

This clone appeared a single time. The chain recombines TRBV10-3 with TRBJ2-7; 9 bases agree with TRBD2. V lost 8 bases to trimming and J lost 4 bases; unmatched junction nucleotides: 9. Germline values: CDR1 ENHRY, CDR2 SYGVKD. The CDR3 is 14 residues long. Here the CDR3 reads CAIEGGRGPYEQYF. DNA of the CDR3: TGTGCCATCGAAGGCGGGAGGGGGCCGTACGAGCAGTACTTC.

This chain uses TRBV4-1 with TRBJ1-5; D perhaps matches TRBD1 (5 bases). The CDR3 consists of 17 residues. Between the trimmed V and J ends, which lost 4 bases and 1 base, there was a span of 17 bases. CDR1 is MGHRA and CDR2 is YSYEKL in the germline V gene. The CDR3 DNA is TGCGCCAGCAGCCCCACCGCAGGGATGGACAGCAATCAGCCCCAGCATTTT. Amino acid sequence: CASSPTAGMDSNQPQHF.

CDR3 amino acids: CASTRDYGYTF. Written as DNA, the CDR3 is TGTGCCAGCACCCGGGACTATGGCTACACCTTC. This chain uses TRBV9 with TRBJ1-2; no clear D. Germline assignment: CDR1 SGDLS and CDR2 YYNGEE. The CDR3 contains 11 residues. Trimming stripped 6 bases from V and 3 bases from J, with 6 bases between.

The rearrangement links TRBV27 to TRBJ1-3; 8 bases align to TRBD1. The CDR3 is 17 amino acids. V gave up 5 bases and J gave up 0 bases; unmatched junction bases: 9. Per germline, CDR1 MNHEY and CDR2 SMNVEV (reference sequence). CDR3 loop: CASSPLGTGASGNTIYF. The CDR3 region has the DNA TGTGCCAGCAGTCCCTTAGGGACAGGCGCCTCTGGAAACACCATATATTTT.

The rearrangement joins TRBV9 to TRBJ1-2; D is unclear. Germline CDR1 reads SGDLS; CDR2 reads YYNGEE. The length of the CDR3 is 14 residues. V lost 0 bases to trimming and J lost 0 bases, with 6 bases between them. In DNA form, the CDR3 reads TGTGCCAGCAGCGTAGGGAGGCCTAACTATGGCTACACCTTC. Encoded protein: CASSVGRPNYGYTF.

This sequence joins TRBV10-3 and TRBJ2-5; TRBD1 agrees at 8 bases. Germline CDR1 is ENHRY and CDR2 is SYGVKD. V trimming: 3 bases; J trimming: 5 bases; junction bases outside the gene matches: 8. The CDR3 is 15 residues long. CDR3 residues: CAISDQGAQAETQYF. The CDR3 DNA sequence: TGTGCCATCAGTGATCAGGGGGCACAGGCGGAGACCCAGTACTTC.

The chain joins TRBV11-3 to TRBJ2-5; D unresolved. Germline lookup yields CDR1 SGHNT and CDR2 YENEEA. CDR3 length: 14 amino acids. Trimming removed 2 bases from V and 2 bases from J, with 9 bases in between. The CDR3 sequence: CASSLRESQETQYF. CDR3 nucleotide sequence: TGTGCCAGCAGCTTAAGAGAATCTCAAGAGACCCAGTACTTC.

In this sample, this clone turned up once. CDR3 nucleotide sequence: TGCGCCAGCAGCCAAGGAGGCCTAGCGGGAGTTGGAACCGGGGAGCTGTTTTTT. It codes for CASSQGGLAGVGTGELFF. The V and J genes are TRBV4-1 and TRBJ2-2; TRBD2 aligns across 10 bases. V shed 1 base, J shed 5 bases, and the junction held 10 bases outside the gene matches. CDR1 and CDR2 (germline): MGHRA, YSYEKL. The CDR3 totals 18 residues.

This clone has a single count. The chain combines TRBV5-4 with TRBJ1-1; D is possibly TRBD1 (6 bases). The CDR3 is 13 residues long. The V gene lost 3 bases and the J gene lost 3 bases, with 9 bases spanning the gap. Germline V gene data show CDR1 as SGHNT and CDR2 as YYREEE (reference sequence). This CDR3 is CASSWQGYTEAFF. The CDR3 nucleotides read TGTGCCAGCAGCTGGCAGGGGTACACTGAAGCTTTCTTT.

The chain links TRBV7-2 to TRBJ2-3; TRBD2 agrees at 10 bases. Trimming cost V 5 bases and J 10 bases; bases outside gene matches: 6. Per the germline V gene, CDR1 is SGHTA and CDR2 is FQGNSA. The CDR3 has 13 amino acids. The CDR3 nucleotides are TGTGCCAGCAGCCCGTCTAGCGGGAGAGCGCAGTATTTT. As protein: CASSPSSGRAQYF. Based on the CDR3 plus reference TRBV7-2 and TRBJ2-3, the full variable domain is GAGVSQSPSNKVTEKGKDVELRCDPISGHTALYWYRQSLGQGLEFLIYFQGNSAPDKSGLPSDRFSAERTGGSVSTLTIQRTQQEDSAVYLCASSPSSGRAQYFGPGTRLTVL.

The chain has TRBV28 and TRBJ1-4, with 7 bases identical to TRBD1. The ends lost 8 bases at V and 7 bases at J; junction bases unmatched: 13. This CDR3 is 15 amino acids long. Germline V lookup: CDR1 MDHEN, CDR2 SYDVKM. The DNA for the CDR3 is TGTGCCAGCGGGGGGTATACAGGGGTGGGTGAAAAACTGTTTTTT. Translating gives CASGGYTGVGEKLFF.

The J gene is TRBJ2-7, the V gene TRBV19, with D uncertain. Germline V gives CDR1 LNHDA, CDR2 SQIVND (reference sequence). V was trimmed by 4 bases and J by 2 bases, leaving 9 bases between them. This CDR3 is built from 13 residues. The CDR3 protein is CASSTTVTYEQYF. CDR3 DNA sequence: TGTGCCAGTAGTACCACAGTTACCTACGAGCAGTACTTC.

This rearrangement joins TRBV25-1 to TRBJ2-5; perhaps TRBD1 as D (5 bases). With 3 bases removed from V and 4 bases from J, the gap between germline ends came to 12 bases. The CDR3 is 14 residues long. Germline loops: CDR1 MGHDK, CDR2 SYGVNS. As DNA, the CDR3 is TGTGCCAGCAGTGATATGACAGCCCGAGAGACCCAGTACTTC. This sequence encodes CASSDMTARETQYF.

This clone appeared once. V and J are TRBV6-5 and TRBJ1-2; 12 bases are a match to TRBD1. There are 16 residues in the CDR3. Germline CDR1 reads MNHEY; CDR2 reads SVGAGI. The V and J ends lost 1 base and 6 bases, in that order; junction bases with no gene match: 6. DNA of the CDR3: TGTGCCAGCAGTTACTGGACGGGACAGGGGGCGAATGGCTACACCTTC. Translating gives CASSYWTGQGANGYTF.

The chain combines TRBV28 with TRBJ2-7; 7 bases match TRBD1. This CDR3 is 14 amino acids long. Trimming at V came to 6 bases and at J to 0 bases, leaving 5 bases not matched to a gene. Germline V lookup: CDR1 MDHEN, CDR2 SYDVKM. As DNA, the CDR3 is TGTGCCAGCAGGCCGACAGGGAACTCCTACGAGCAGTACTTC. It codes for CASRPTGNSYEQYF.

This chain joins TRBV11-3 and TRBJ2-4, with D tentatively TRBD1 (5 bases). The germline CDR1 and CDR2 sequences are SGHNT and YENEEA. The CDR3 spans 19 residues. Trimming took off 5 bases at V and 0 bases at J, with 23 bases between the two ends. The CDR3, as DNA: TGTGCCAGCAGCCCGTCCGCGAGTGGGGCGCGGCTAGCCAAAAACATTCAGTACTTC. It is translated as CASSPSASGARLAKNIQYF.

The chain employs TRBV9 and TRBJ1-2; 8 bases line up with TRBD1. CDR1 SGDLS and CDR2 YYNGEE come from the germline V gene. The V and J ends lost 3 bases and 6 bases, in that order; junction bases with no gene match: 10. The CDR3 is 15 amino acids. CDR3 sequence reads: CASSADPGGEDGYTF. DNA of the CDR3: TGTGCCAGCAGCGCCGACCCAGGGGGCGAGGATGGCTACACCTTC.

V gene TRBV18 combines with J gene TRBJ2-1; 9 bases line up with TRBD1. The CDR3 has 15 amino acids. Germline-derived CDR1 and CDR2 are KGHSH and LQKENI. With V trimmed by 3 bases and J by 4 bases, 4 bases remained unmatched. CDR3 in amino acids: CASSPTGGLYNEQFF. The CDR3 DNA reads as TGTGCCAGCTCACCCACAGGGGGCCTATACAATGAGCAGTTCTTC.

This chain joins TRBV7-9 and TRBJ2-1, with D hard to call. The CDR3 sequence is 13 residues long. Trimming left V 2 bases short and J 5 bases short, with 7 bases between. The germline gives CDR1 SEHNR, CDR2 FQNEAQ (reference sequence). The CDR3 sequence is CASSLFPDNEQFF. CDR3 bases: TGTGCCAGCAGCTTATTCCCTGACAATGAGCAGTTCTTC.

The J gene is TRBJ2-7, the V gene TRBV7-9, with a tentative D call TRBD1 (6 bases). The CDR3 consists of 13 residues. Trimming removed 5 bases from V and 2 bases from J, with 10 bases in between. Germline V lookup: CDR1 SEHNR, CDR2 FQNEAQ (reference sequence). CDR3 sequence reads: CASSSQGPYEQYF. Written as DNA, the CDR3 is TGTGCCAGCAGCAGCCAGGGGCCCTACGAGCAGTACTTC.

V usage is TRBV28 and J usage is TRBJ2-7, with TRBD2 matching 10 bases. The CDR3 is 16 residues long. Germline V CDR1 and CDR2: MDHEN, SYDVKM. The ends lost 6 bases at V and 4 bases at J; junction bases unmatched: 12. This CDR3 reads CASSATSSGSVYEQYF. The DNA of the CDR3 is TGTGCCAGCAGCGCGACCTCTAGCGGGAGTGTATACGAGCAGTACTTC.

The V gene is TRBV4-1, the J gene TRBJ2-1; 9 positions match TRBD2. This CDR3 is built from 17 residues. Germline loops: CDR1 MGHRA, CDR2 YSYEKL. V was clipped by 1 base and J by 2 bases; unmatched bases: 6. As DNA, the CDR3 is TGCGCCAGCAGCCAAGTTTTGGCGGGAGGGCCCTACAATGAGCAGTTCTTC. It specifies CASSQVLAGGPYNEQFF.